This TCR beta chain was documented in a study of T cell responses to AZD1222 COVID-19 vaccine. Overall study findings and caveats: The span of vaccine-associated CD4 TCRs extended across spike, with dominance at 160-218 and 743-854. Following two doses of AZD1222, Spike-specific TCR breadth and depth rose. Among those given AZD1222, only six were seropositive at baseline.

In the case of this clone: Its antigen remains unknown.

Some clones are missing from TCRdb's copy, which holds only in-frame ones; the method was immunoSEQ multiplex PCR. The sample consists of more than 150,000 clones, 85% to 90% of them appearing once. V was pared by 5 bases and J by 5 bases, with 16 bases between. This CDR3 has 15 residues. Germline lookup yields CDR1 MNHEY and CDR2 SMNVEV (reference sequence). This sample comprised peripheral blood, obtained on day 0 of AZD1222 vaccination. The V and J genes are TRBV27 and TRBJ2-1, with D perhaps TRBD1 (5 bases). This TCR came from an adult in good health. CDR3 DNA sequence: TGTGCCAGCAGTATAGTCAGGGTGAGGAACAATGAGCAGTTCTTC. Protein product: CASSIVRVRNNEQFF.